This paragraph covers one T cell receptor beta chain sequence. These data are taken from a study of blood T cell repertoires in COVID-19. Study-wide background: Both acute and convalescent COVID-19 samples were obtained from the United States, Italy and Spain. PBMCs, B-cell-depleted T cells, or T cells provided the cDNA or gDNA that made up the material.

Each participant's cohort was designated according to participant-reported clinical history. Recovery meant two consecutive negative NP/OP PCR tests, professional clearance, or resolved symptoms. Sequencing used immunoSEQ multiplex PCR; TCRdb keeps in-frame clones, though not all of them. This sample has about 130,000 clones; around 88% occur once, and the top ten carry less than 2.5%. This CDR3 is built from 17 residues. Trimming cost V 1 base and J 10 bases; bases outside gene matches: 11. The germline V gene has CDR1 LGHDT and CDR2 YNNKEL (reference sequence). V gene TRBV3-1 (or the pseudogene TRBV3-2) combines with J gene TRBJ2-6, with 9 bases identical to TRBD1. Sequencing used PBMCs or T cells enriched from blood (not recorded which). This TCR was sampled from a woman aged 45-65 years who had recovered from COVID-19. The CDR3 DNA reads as TGTGCCAGCAGCCAAGCTAAGACAGGGGGTAGGACTAACGTCCTGACTTTC. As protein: CASSQAKTGGRTNVLTF.